This T cell receptor (beta chain) is from a study of blood T cell repertoires in COVID-19. Study-level background: Both acute and convalescent COVID-19 samples were obtained from the United States, Italy and Spain. Sources were T cells, B-cell-depleted T cells, or PBMCs; the material itself was cDNA or gDNA.

How the authors handled the data: Estimation of nucleated cell counts was performed using reference gene primer amplification. The method was immunoSEQ multiplex PCR; TCRdb's version includes in-frame clones alone and lacks a portion of them. V, J and clone size are those of that table, while D and trimming were read from the DNA. The sample carries approximately 240,000 clones, about nine tenths recorded once. CDR3 length: 14 residues. V was pared by 3 bases and J by 3 bases, with 9 bases between. Germline lookup yields CDR1 SGDLS and CDR2 YYNGEE. V and J are TRBV9 and TRBJ2-2; D is unclear. The source of this sequence is a woman in her 30s with acute COVID-19. Input material: PBMCs or T cells enriched from blood (not recorded which). The DNA of the CDR3 is TGTGCCAGCAGCGCCGCACGGGACACCGGGGAGCTGTTTTTT. Translation gives CASSAARDTGELFF.